What follows is one T cell receptor (beta chain) and its context. The PCR contained 60 Vbeta and 13 Jbeta primers. Using immunoSEQ multiplex PCR, the repertoire was profiled, and TCRdb retains in-frame clones only, with some absent. The sample lists tens of thousands of clones, approximately 79% occurring once. The CDR3 extends over 17 amino acids. Germline V gene sequence: CDR1 SGHDT, CDR2 YYEEEE. V was cut by 0 bases and J by 5 bases, with 19 bases left in between. The data were taken from a study of cytomegalovirus exposure and HLA in healthy donors. The rearrangement links TRBV5-6 to TRBJ2-3; possible D gene TRBD2, 7 bases. Sequencing was carried out using PBMCs. The sequence came from a woman aged 35 to 49 in good health and CMV-seropositive. Here the CDR3 DNA reads TGTGCCAGCAGCTTGGGGTTTACGGGGGGCCCTAGAGATACGCAGTATTTT. Protein: CASSLGFTGGPRDTQYF.